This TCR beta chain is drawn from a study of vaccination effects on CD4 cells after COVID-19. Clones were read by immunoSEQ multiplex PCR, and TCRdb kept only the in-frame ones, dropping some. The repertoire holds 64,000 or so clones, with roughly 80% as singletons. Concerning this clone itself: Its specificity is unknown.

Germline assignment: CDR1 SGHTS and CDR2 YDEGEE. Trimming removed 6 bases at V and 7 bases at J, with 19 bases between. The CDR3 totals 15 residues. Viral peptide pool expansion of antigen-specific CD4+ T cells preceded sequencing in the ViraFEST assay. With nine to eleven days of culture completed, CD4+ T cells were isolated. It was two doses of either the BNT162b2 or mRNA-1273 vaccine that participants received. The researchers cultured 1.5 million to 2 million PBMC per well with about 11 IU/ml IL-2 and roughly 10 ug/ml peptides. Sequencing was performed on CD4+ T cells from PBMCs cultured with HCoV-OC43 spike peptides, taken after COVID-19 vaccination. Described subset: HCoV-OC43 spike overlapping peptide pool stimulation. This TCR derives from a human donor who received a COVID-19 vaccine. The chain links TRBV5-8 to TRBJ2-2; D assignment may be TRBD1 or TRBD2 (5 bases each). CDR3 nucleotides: TGTGCCAGCACCTACTACGGGGCGCAAGGCGGGGAGCTGTTTTTT. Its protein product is CASTYYGAQGGELFF. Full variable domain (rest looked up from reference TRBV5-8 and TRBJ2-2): EAGVTQSPTHLIKTRGQQATLRCSPISGHTSVYWYQQALGLGLQFLLWYDEGEERNRGNFPPRFSGRQFPNYSSELNVNALELEDSALYLCASTYYGAQGGELFFGEGSRLTVL.